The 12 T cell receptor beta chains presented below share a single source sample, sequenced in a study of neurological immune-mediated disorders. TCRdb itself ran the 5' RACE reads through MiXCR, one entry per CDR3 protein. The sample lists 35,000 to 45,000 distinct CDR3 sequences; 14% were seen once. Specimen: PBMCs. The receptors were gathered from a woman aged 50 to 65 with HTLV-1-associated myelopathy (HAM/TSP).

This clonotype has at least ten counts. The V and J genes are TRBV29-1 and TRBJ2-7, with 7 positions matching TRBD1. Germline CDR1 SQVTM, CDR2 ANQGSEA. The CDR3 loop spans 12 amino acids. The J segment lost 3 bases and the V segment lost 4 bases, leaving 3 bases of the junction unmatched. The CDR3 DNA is TGCAGCGTTGTACAGGGGAGCTACGAGCAGTACTTC. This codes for CSVVQGSYEQYF.

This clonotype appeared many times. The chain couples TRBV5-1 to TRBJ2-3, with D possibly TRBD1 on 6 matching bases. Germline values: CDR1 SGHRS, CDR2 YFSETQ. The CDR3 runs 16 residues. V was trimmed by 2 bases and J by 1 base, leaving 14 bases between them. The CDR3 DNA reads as TGCGCCAGCAGCTTCATACCTCCAGGGGGCACAGATACGCAGTATTTT. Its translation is CASSFIPPGGTDTQYF.

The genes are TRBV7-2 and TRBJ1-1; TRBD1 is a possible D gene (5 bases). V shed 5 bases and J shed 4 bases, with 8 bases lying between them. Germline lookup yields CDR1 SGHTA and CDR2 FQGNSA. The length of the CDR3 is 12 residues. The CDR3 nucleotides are TGTGCCAGCAGCCCCGGGGGCACTGAAGCTTTCTTT. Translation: CASSPGGTEAFF.

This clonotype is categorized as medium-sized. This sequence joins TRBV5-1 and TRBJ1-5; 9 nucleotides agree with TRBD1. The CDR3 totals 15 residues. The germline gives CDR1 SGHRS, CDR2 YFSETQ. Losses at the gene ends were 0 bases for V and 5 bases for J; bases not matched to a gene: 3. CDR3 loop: CASSLEGQGHQPQHF. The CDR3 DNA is TGCGCCAGCAGCTTGGAGGGACAGGGACATCAGCCCCAGCATTTT.

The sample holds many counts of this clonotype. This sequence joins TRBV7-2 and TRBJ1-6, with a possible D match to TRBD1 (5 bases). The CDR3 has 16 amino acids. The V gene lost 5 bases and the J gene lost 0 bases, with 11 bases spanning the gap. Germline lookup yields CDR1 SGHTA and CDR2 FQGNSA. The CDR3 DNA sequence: TGTGCCAGCAGCCACCGAGGGGACTCCTATAATTCACCCCTCCACTTT. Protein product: CASSHRGDSYNSPLHF. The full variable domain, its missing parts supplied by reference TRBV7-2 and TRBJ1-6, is GAGVSQSPSNKVTEKGKDVELRCDPISGHTALYWYRQSLGQGLEFLIYFQGNSAPDKSGLPSDRFSAERTGGSVSTLTIQRTQQEDSAVYLCASSHRGDSYNSPLHFGNGTRLTVT.

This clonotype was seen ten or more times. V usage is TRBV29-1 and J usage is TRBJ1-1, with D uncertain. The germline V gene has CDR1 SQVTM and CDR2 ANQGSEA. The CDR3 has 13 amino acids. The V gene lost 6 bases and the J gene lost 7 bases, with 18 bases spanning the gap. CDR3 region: CSVARTEGREAFF. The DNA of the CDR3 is TGCAGCGTCGCCCGGACGGAGGGTCGTGAAGCTTTCTTT.

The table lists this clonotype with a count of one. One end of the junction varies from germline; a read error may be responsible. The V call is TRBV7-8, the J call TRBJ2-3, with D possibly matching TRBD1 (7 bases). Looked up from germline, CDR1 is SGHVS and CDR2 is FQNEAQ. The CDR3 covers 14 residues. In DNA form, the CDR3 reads TGTGCCAGCAGGACTAGAGGGGGCACGGATACGCAGTATTTT. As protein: CASRTRGGTDTQYF. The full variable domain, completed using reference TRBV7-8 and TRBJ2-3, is GAGVSQSPRYKVAKRGQDVALRCDPISGHVSLFWYQQALGQGPEFLTYFQNEAQLDKSGLPSDRFFAERPEGSVSTLKIQRTQQEDSAVYLCASRTRGGTDTQYFGPGTRLTVL.

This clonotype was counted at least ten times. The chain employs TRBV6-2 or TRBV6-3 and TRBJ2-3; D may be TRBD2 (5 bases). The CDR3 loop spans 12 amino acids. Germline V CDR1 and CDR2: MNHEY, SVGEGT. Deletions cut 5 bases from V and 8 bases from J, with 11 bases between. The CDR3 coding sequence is TGTGCCAGCAGTGAGGGCCCAGGTACGCAGTATTTT. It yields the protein CASSEGPGTQYF.

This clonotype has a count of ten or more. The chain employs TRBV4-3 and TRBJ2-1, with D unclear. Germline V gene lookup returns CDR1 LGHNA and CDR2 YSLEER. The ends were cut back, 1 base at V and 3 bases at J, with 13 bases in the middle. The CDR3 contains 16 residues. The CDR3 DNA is TGCGCCAGCAGCCAAGCGTCGGTAGGGCGCTACAATGAGCAGTTCTTC. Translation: CASSQASVGRYNEQFF.

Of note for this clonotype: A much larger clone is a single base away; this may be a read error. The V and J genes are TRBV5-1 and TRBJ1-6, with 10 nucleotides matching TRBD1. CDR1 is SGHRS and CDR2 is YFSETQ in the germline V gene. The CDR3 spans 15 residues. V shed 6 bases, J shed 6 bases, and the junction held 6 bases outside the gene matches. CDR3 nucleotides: TGCGCCAGCACCCCGGACAGGGGGGTTAATTCACCCCTCCACTTT. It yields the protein CASTPDRGVNSPLHF.

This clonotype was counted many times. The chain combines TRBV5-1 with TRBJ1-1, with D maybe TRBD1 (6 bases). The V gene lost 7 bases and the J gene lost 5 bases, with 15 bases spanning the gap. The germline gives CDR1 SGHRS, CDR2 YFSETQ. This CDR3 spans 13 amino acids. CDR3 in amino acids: CASGVGGRTEAFF. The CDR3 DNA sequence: TGCGCCAGCGGAGTCGGGGGGCGGACTGAAGCTTTCTTT.

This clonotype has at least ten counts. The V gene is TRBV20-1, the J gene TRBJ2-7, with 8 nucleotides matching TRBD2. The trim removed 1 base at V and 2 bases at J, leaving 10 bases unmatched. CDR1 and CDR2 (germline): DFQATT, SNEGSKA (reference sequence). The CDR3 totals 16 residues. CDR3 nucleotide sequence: TGCAGTGCTAGAGGCAGCGGGGGTGGTCCCCCCTACGAGCAGTACGTC. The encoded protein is CSARGSGGGPPYEQYV.